This TCR beta chain was identified in a study of blood T cell repertoires in COVID-19 (dated by TCRdb to the early 2020s). A note on the overall study: Collaborator samples came from the United States, Italy and Spain and covered acute and convalescent phases of COVID-19. The material from the prospective study consisted of cDNA or gDNA derived from T cells, B-cell-depleted T cells, or PBMCs. The dataset comprised deeply sampled blood TCRbeta repertoires from subjects exposed to, actively infected with, or recovered from COVID-19. The repertoires were made available in a free public database intended to serve as a resource for research on the immune response to SARS-CoV-2. The samples were drawn from two sources: the first 160 participants of the ongoing ImmuneRACE study, and over 950 subjects contributed by 6 global collaborators. The sample metadata nearly always contained a de-identified subject ID, COVID-19 status, age in years and sex. Where HLA class I and class II types were available, the types were taken from metadata supplied by the sample provider, not from assay-based typing.

Broader findings and caveats from the paper: The quantity of clinical and demographic metadata differed by source and by participant and was supplied without curation.

Whole blood was collected in K2EDTA tubes by collaborating institutions according to the institutions' own protocols. For TCRbeta analysis, collaborator samples were shipped as frozen whole blood, as isolated PBMCs, or as DNA extracted from either sample type. The CDR3 goes from the cysteine to the valine over 13 residues. Only the CDR3 DNA stays, 39 bases, in frame from base 1. CDR1 and CDR2 were assigned from the germline V gene (reference sequence) as LNHDA and SQIVND. Trimming takes 4 bases off V and 4 bases off J; junction bases not matched to a gene: 3. Regarding this clone: The target of this receptor is not known. Per-base qualities were not stored, and no clone one base away is much larger.

TCRbeta CDR3 regions were amplified from genomic DNA using the immunoSEQ Assay, a bias-controlled multiplex PCR. The paper's processing steps were these. The number of nucleated cells in each sample was estimated by amplification of reference gene primers within the assay. To quantify the absolute abundance of each unique TCRbeta CDR3 rearrangement, sequence reads were collapsed and filtered. For each sample, productive Simpson clonality was calculated by taking the square root of Simpson's diversity index across productive rearrangements. TCRdb provides this immuneACCESS table in a form limited to in-frame rearrangements. Some clones are lacking; in checked studies, under half of them reflect an unresolved V gene, and why the rest are absent is not known. The V and J calls and clone size come from that table; D and trimming were worked out from the DNA. In all, the sample holds 140,000 or so clones, and 84% of those were seen once. The ten largest clones take up under 5.5% of the sample.

The specimen sequenced was peripheral blood. This TCR came from a human donor in a cohort sampled during active COVID-19. The chain couples TRBV19 to TRBJ2-7, with TRBD1 identical over 8 junction bases. The nucleotide sequence is TGTGCCAGTAGTACCCGGACAGGGTACGAGCAGTACGTC. It encodes CASSTRTGYEQYV.